The 25 T cell receptor beta chains given below trace back to one sample, sequenced in a study of regulatory T cells in long-lasting Graves disease. The time point is: newly diagnosed GD, antithyroid drugs for less than 3 months. The TCR library was made from RNA that had been extracted from PBMCs in TRIzol. CDR3-region Arm-PCR and iRepertoire HTBI primers produced the TCR beta libraries. MiXCR was run by TCRdb on the multiplex PCR reads, yielding one entry per CDR3 protein. The table includes a few hundred thousand distinct CDR3 sequences, about 15% detected once. This sample was shared with a second study, whose subject was T cells in Graves' hyperthyroidism and ophthalmopathy.

Sequencing was performed on peripheral blood mononuclear cells (PBMCs), taken at new diagnosis, from a patient treated with antithyroid drugs. Source of these receptors: a woman aged 40 to 49 with Graves disease.

This clonotype was seen a handful of times. This sequence joins TRBV29-1 and TRBJ1-3; possibly TRBD1 for D (5 bases). V dropped 6 bases and J dropped 2 bases, with 14 bases sitting between them. CDR3 length: 14 residues. Germline lookup yields CDR1 SQVTM and CDR2 ANQGSEA. CDR3 protein: CSVEQGATGNTIYF. CDR3 DNA: TGCAGCGTCGAGCAGGGCGCAACTGGAAACACCATATATTTT. The full variable domain, in which reference TRBV29-1 and TRBJ1-3 provide the parts outside the CDR3, is SAVISQKPSRDICQRGTSLTIQCQVDSQVTMMFWYRQQPGQSLTLIATANQGSEATYESGFVIDKFPISRPNLTFSTLTVSNMSPEDSSIYLCSVEQGATGNTIYFGEGSWLTVV.

The V and J genes are TRBV14 and TRBJ2-5, with D possibly matching TRBD2 (7 bases). This CDR3 spans 17 amino acids. Trimming stripped 3 bases from V and 6 bases from J, with 23 bases between. Germline CDR1 SGHDN, CDR2 FVKESK. The CDR3: CASSQKIFRGGQQTQYF. CDR3 DNA sequence: TGTGCCAGCAGCCAGAAAATATTCAGGGGAGGGCAACAGACCCAGTACTTC. Looking up the rest from reference TRBV14 and TRBJ2-5 gives the full variable domain: EAGVTQFPSHSVIEKGQTVTLRCDPISGHDNLYWYRRVMGKEIKFLLHFVKESKQDESGMPNNRFLAERTGGTYSTLKVQPAELEDSGVYFCASSQKIFRGGQQTQYFGPGTRLLVL.

The rearrangement links TRBV9 to TRBJ1-3, with D possibly TRBD1 on 5 matching bases. The CDR3 sequence is 13 residues long. Looked up from germline, CDR1 is SGDLS and CDR2 is YYNGEE. V was pared by 5 bases and J by 3 bases, with 9 bases between. Written as DNA, the CDR3 is TGTGCCAGCAGTGGGACGGGTGGAAACACCATATATTTT. Its protein product is CASSGTGGNTIYF.

This clonotype was detected only a few times. The chain combines TRBV10-3 with TRBJ2-7; the D is unclear. Trimming took off 3 bases at V and 2 bases at J, with 20 bases between the two ends. Germline lookup yields CDR1 ENHRY and CDR2 SYGVKD. The CDR3 has 17 amino acids. Here the CDR3 DNA reads TGTGCCATCAGTGACTCAGGCGGCAAATCTCCTACCTACGAGCAGTACTTC. This translates into CAISDSGGKSPTYEQYF.

This chain connects TRBV6-1 to TRBJ1-1; D is perhaps TRBD1 (5 bases). Germline loops: CDR1 MNHNS, CDR2 SASEGT. The CDR3 spans 15 residues. Trimming took 4 bases from V and 1 from J, leaving 13 bases between them. The CDR3 sequence: CASSGSRDGNTEAFF. The CDR3 region has the DNA TGTGCCAGCAGTGGGTCCCGGGACGGGAACACTGAAGCTTTCTTT.

J is TRBJ1-2 and V is TRBV10-1, with D unresolved. Germline CDR1 and CDR2: WNHNN and SYGVQD (reference sequence). This CDR3 spans 13 amino acids. Trimming cost V 6 bases and J 2 bases, with 10 bases left between them. The CDR3 reads CASSRSLNYGYTF. The DNA for the CDR3 is TGCGCCAGCAGCCGGTCCTTGAACTATGGCTACACCTTC.

This clonotype was seen once. The rearrangement links TRBV12-3 or TRBV12-4 to TRBJ2-7; 14 bases line up with TRBD2. The CDR3 totals 17 residues. The V segment lost 7 bases and the J segment 1 base; nucleotides outside the gene matches: 9. The CDR3 protein is CASNQGLAGALSYEQYF. CDR3 DNA sequence: TGTGCCAGCAACCAGGGACTAGCGGGAGCGCTTTCCTACGAGCAGTACTTC.

This clonotype was found many times. The rearrangement uses TRBV12-3 or TRBV12-4 and TRBJ2-5; D remains unclear. Trimming shortened V by 4 bases and J by 5 bases, and 14 bases separated the two germline ends. The CDR3 consists of 14 residues. The CDR3 reads CASSSPANRETQYF. CDR3 sequence (DNA): TGTGCCAGCAGTTCCCCCGCCAATAGGGAGACCCAGTACTTC.

This clonotype was observed at least ten times. The chain uses TRBV27 and TRBJ2-3; D is undetermined. V lost 3 bases and J lost 2, with 15 bases in between. This CDR3 has 16 amino acids. Germline loops: CDR1 MNHEY, CDR2 SMNVEV (reference sequence). CDR3 nucleotide sequence: TGTGCCAGCAGTTTCGGGTGGACGTTGGACACAGATACGCAGTATTTT. Translation gives CASSFGWTLDTDTQYF.

At least ten counts were recorded for this clonotype. This chain connects TRBV2 to TRBJ2-1; 7 positions agree with TRBD2. The V gene end was trimmed by 8 bases and the J gene end by 10 bases; junction bases not matched to a gene: 14. The CDR3 runs to 14 residues. Germline-derived CDR1 and CDR2 are SNHLY and FYNNEI. The CDR3 region has the DNA TGTGCCAGCTTCTCCGGGGAGGGCCTGGGAGAGCAGTTCTTC. Translated, it gives CASFSGEGLGEQFF.

This clonotype was seen at least ten times. The chain recombines TRBV12-3 or TRBV12-4 with TRBJ1-2; 7 bases are a match to TRBD1. J lost 4 bases, V lost 7 bases, and 9 bases had no gene match. The CDR3 is made up of 14 amino acids. The CDR3 sequence is CASTLEGTVYGYTF. The CDR3 coding sequence is TGTGCCAGCACATTAGAGGGGACAGTCTATGGCTACACCTTC.

The chain joins TRBV20-1 to TRBJ2-1; D is possibly TRBD1 or TRBD2 (6 bases each). This CDR3 is built from 13 residues. Germline CDR1 reads DFQATT; CDR2 reads SNEGSKA (reference sequence). The CDR3 loop is CSPSGGNGNEQFF. CDR3 in DNA: TGCAGCCCTTCCGGGGGCAATGGGAATGAGCAGTTCTTC.

The J gene is TRBJ2-1, the V gene TRBV10-2; TRBD2 might be the D (6 bases). CDR3 size: 15 residues. CDR1 and CDR2 from the germline V gene are WSHSY and SAAADI. V shed 3 bases and J shed 4 bases, with 13 bases lying between them. As DNA, the CDR3 is TGCGCCAGCAGTGAAAGGACTACGAGGTACAATGAGCAGTTCTTC. This sequence encodes CASSERTTRYNEQFF.

This clonotype was seen at least ten times. The gene calls are TRBV19 and TRBJ1-2; 7 bases align to TRBD1. CDR3 length equals 14 residues. Germline V gene lookup returns CDR1 LNHDA and CDR2 SQIVND (reference sequence). The V and J ends lost 4 bases and 6 bases, in that order; junction bases with no gene match: 8. In nucleotides, the CDR3 is TGTGCCAGTAGTACATTCGACAGGGCGGATGGCTACACCTTC. It yields the protein CASSTFDRADGYTF.

The rearrangement uses TRBV29-1 and TRBJ2-1, with D possibly being TRBD2 (5 bases). Germline CDR1 and CDR2: SQVTM and ANQGSEA. The CDR3 covers 14 residues. Trimming took off 7 bases at V and 0 bases at J, with 13 bases between the two ends. DNA for the CDR3: TGCAGCGGGGGAGACTGGAGCTCCTACAATGAGCAGTTCTTC. This translates into CSGGDWSSYNEQFF.

Many counts were recorded for this clonotype. The rearrangement joins TRBV20-1 to TRBJ2-7, with a tentative D call TRBD1 (6 bases). V lost 2 bases and J lost 0, with 11 bases in between. The CDR3 sequence is 14 residues long. In germline, CDR1 is DFQATT, CDR2 SNEGSKA (reference sequence). The DNA for the CDR3 is TGCAGTGCTAGACCTATGGGGGCCTCCTACGAGCAGTACTTC. Protein product: CSARPMGASYEQYF.

Points on this clonotype: A read error may explain this, as a much larger clone is one base away. V usage is TRBV2 and J usage is TRBJ1-5; 8 bases match TRBD1. The CDR3 is 14 residues long. Germline lookup yields CDR1 SNHLY and CDR2 FYNNEI. The DNA of the CDR3 is TGTACCAGCAGTGACGGACAGGGTCAACAGCCCCAGCATTTT. This encodes CTSSDGQGQQPQHF.

The V gene is TRBV2, the J gene TRBJ2-5; 10 bases are shared with TRBD2. V shed 9 bases, J shed 5 bases, and the junction held 6 bases outside the gene matches. This CDR3 comprises 13 residues. Germline CDR1 SNHLY, CDR2 FYNNEI. The CDR3 DNA sequence: TGTGCCAGAACTAGCGGGATAGGGGAGACCCAGTACTTC. Its protein product is CARTSGIGETQYF.

This clonotype was observed a handful of times. The gene calls are TRBV7-3 and TRBJ2-1; weak D call: TRBD2 (6 bases). V gave up 1 base and J gave up 3 bases, with 10 bases separating them. Germline V CDR1 and CDR2: SGHTA, FQGTGA. This CDR3 has 15 amino acids. The CDR3 region is CASSLMGGDYNEQFF. DNA for the CDR3: TGTGCCAGCAGCTTAATGGGGGGAGACTACAATGAGCAGTTCTTC. The variable domain in full, with the rest retrieved from reference TRBV7-3 and TRBJ2-1, is GAGVSQTPSNKVTEKGKYVELRCDPISGHTALYWYRQSLGQGPEFLIYFQGTGAADDSGLPNDRFFAVRPEGSVSTLKIQRTERGDSAVYLCASSLMGGDYNEQFFGPGTRLTVL.

The chain joins TRBV27 to TRBJ2-1; D ambiguous. V was cut by 0 bases and J by 3 bases, with 9 bases left in between. The CDR3 covers 15 residues. Germline lookup yields CDR1 MNHEY and CDR2 SMNVEV (reference sequence). DNA for the CDR3: TGTGCCAGCAGTTTATCCAAAGGGTTCTACAATGAGCAGTTCTTC. It is translated as CASSLSKGFYNEQFF.

This clonotype was counted ten times or more. The chain uses TRBV7-9 and TRBJ2-3; 11 nucleotides align to TRBD2. V shed 5 bases, J shed 4 bases, and the junction held 2 bases outside the gene matches. Germline-derived CDR1 and CDR2 are SEHNR and FQNEAQ (reference sequence). This CDR3 has 14 residues. The CDR3 loop reads CASSQLAGADTQYF. The CDR3 nucleotides are TGTGCCAGCAGCCAACTAGCGGGAGCAGATACGCAGTATTTT.

This chain links TRBV5-1 with TRBJ1-3; D possibly corresponds to TRBD1 (6 bases). Trimming removed 5 bases at V and 0 bases at J, with 15 bases between. Germline V gene sequence: CDR1 SGHRS, CDR2 YFSETQ. This CDR3 is built from 16 residues. The CDR3 DNA sequence: TGCGCCAGCAGATCAGGACAGTCTAGCTCTGGAAACACCATATATTTT. It translates to CASRSGQSSSGNTIYF. Together with reference TRBV5-1 and TRBJ1-3, the CDR3 gives the full variable domain: KAGVTQTPRYLIKTRGQQVTLSCSPISGHRSVSWYQQTPGQGLQFLFEYFSETQRNKGNFPGRFSGRQFSNSRSEMNVSTLELGDSALYLCASRSGQSSSGNTIYFGEGSWLTVV.

The chain joins TRBV4-1 to TRBJ1-2, with D uncertain. Trimming stripped 2 bases from V and 5 bases from J, with 15 bases between. The CDR3 has 15 residues. Germline V gene sequence: CDR1 MGHRA, CDR2 YSYEKL. The CDR3 DNA reads as TGCGCCAGCAGCCAAATCCTCAGCCGGGGATATGGCTACACCTTC. Translated: CASSQILSRGYGYTF.

This clonotype appeared many times. The genes are TRBV11-2 and TRBJ2-1; 10 positions agree with TRBD1. The CDR3 consists of 15 residues. V lost 5 bases, J lost 2 bases, and 3 bases stayed unmatched. Germline CDR1 SGHAT, CDR2 FQNNGV. CDR3 in amino acids: CASSQGQGTYNEQFF. For the CDR3, the DNA is TGTGCCAGCAGCCAGGGACAGGGGACCTACAATGAGCAGTTCTTC.

This clonotype was detected ten times or more. V and J are TRBV7-2 and TRBJ2-1, with D perhaps matching TRBD1 (6 bases). Trimming shortened V by 5 bases and J by 9 bases, and 14 bases separated the two germline ends. CDR3 size: 13 residues. CDR1 SGHTA and CDR2 FQGNSA come from the germline V gene. CDR3 bases: TGTGCCAGCAGCCAAGGAATCAGGGGTGAGCAGTTCTTC. This sequence encodes CASSQGIRGEQFF.